These T cell receptor beta chains were read from a single sample in a study of metastatic and nonmetastatic thyroid tumors. TCRdb recomputed clones from the PCR reads via MiXCR. The sample has tens of thousands of clones, approximately 24% seen once; the top ten hold about 3.3%. Sequences were obtained from blood. These receptors originate from a male donor with papillary thyroid cancer or a benign thyroid nodule (not recorded which). Some clones in this sample may be carry-over from other donors' samples. CDR3s include the opening cysteine and the closing phenylalanine or tryptophan. A D gene is named only where the DNA matches it firmly. Clone size is not always given. Where it is, it says once, few, many or a class for expanded clones.

>TRBV6-1|few|NA|TRBJ1-1
CASSAVLDTEAFF
TGTGCCAGCAGTGCCGTCCTTGACACTGAAGCTTTCTTT
>TRBV6-2/TRBV6-3|NA|TRBD2|TRBJ2-5
CASSLAGGHQETQYF
TGTGCCAGCTCACTAGCGGGAGGCCACCAAGAGACCCAGTACTTC
>TRBV20-1|many|NA|TRBJ1-2
CSAVGGNYNYGYTF
TGCAGTGCGGTAGGGGGGAACTATAACTATGGCTACACCTTC
>TRBV7-9|many|NA|TRBJ1-6
CASSPPGGSPLHF
TGTGCCAGCAGCCCACCCGGGGGTTCACCCCTCCACTTT
>TRBV7-3|many|TRBD1|TRBJ2-1
CASGPGTGLGNEQFF
TGTGCCAGTGGGCCCGGGACAGGCTTGGGGAATGAGCAGTTCTTC
>TRBV28|NA|NA|TRBJ2-7
CASSLRGYYEQYF
TGTGCCAGCAGTTTACGTGGGTACTACGAGCAGTACTTC
>TRBV20-1|NA|TRBD1|TRBJ1-3
CSARDRAYSGNTIYF
TGCAGTGCTAGGGACAGGGCTTACTCTGGAAACACCATATATTTT
>TRBV2|many|TRBD2|TRBJ2-1
CASSRETSGSLGEQFF
TGTGCCAGCAGTCGGGAGACTAGCGGGAGCCTCGGTGAGCAGTTCTTC
>TRBV4-2|NA|NA|TRBJ1-1
CASSQDRFGQEAFF
TGTGCCAGCAGCCAAGATCGGTTTGGGCAGGAGGCTTTCTTT
>TRBV12-3/TRBV12-4|many|TRBD1|TRBJ1-5
CASSLEGAGNQPQHF
TGTGCCAGCAGTTTAGAGGGGGCTGGCAATCAGCCCCAGCATTTT
>TRBV19|NA|NA|TRBJ1-1
CASSIGNTEAFF
TGTGCCAGTAGTATAGGGAACACTGAAGCTTTCTTT
>TRBV4-3|NA|NA|TRBJ1-6
CASSQVIMGGQNSPLHF
TGCGCCAGCAGCCAAGTTATTATGGGGGGGCAGAATTCACCCCTCCACTTT
>TRBV7-3|NA|NA|TRBJ1-2
CASSRTTGNYGYTF
TGCGCCAGCAGTCGGACAACTGGAAACTATGGCTACACCTTC
>TRBV6-1|NA|TRBD1|TRBJ1-6
CASSGTEPGVSPLHF
TGTGCCAGCAGCGGGACAGAACCAGGGGTTTCACCCCTCCACTTT
>TRBV4-3|NA|TRBD1|TRBJ2-7
CASSRDRGREQYF
TGCGCCAGCAGCCGGGACAGGGGGAGAGAGCAGTACTTC
>TRBV11-3|NA|TRBD2|TRBJ2-5
CASSREGPETQYF
TGTGCCAGCAGCCGGGAGGGCCCCGAGACCCAGTACTTC
>TRBV4-2|NA|NA|TRBJ2-1
CASSQEGLSGYNEQFF
TGTGCCAGCAGCCAAGAGGGGTTGAGCGGGTACAATGAGCAGTTCTTC
>TRBV29-1|few|NA|TRBJ1-1
CSVVRDLDSNTEAFF
TGCAGCGTTGTCCGGGACCTAGATTCGAACACTGAAGCTTTCTTT
>TRBV6-2/TRBV6-3|few|NA|TRBJ2-7
CASSPQEIAGVSYEQYF
TGTGCCAGCAGTCCGCAAGAAATAGCAGGAGTATCCTACGAGCAGTACTTC
>TRBV7-2|NA|NA|TRBJ2-7
CASSFVVSAYEQYF
TGTGCCAGCAGCTTCGTAGTTAGCGCCTACGAGCAGTACTTC
>TRBV3-1|many|TRBD2|TRBJ2-1
CASSLGSSGRDEQFF
TGTGCCAGCAGCCTGGGTTCTAGCGGGAGAGATGAGCAGTTCTTC
>TRBV20-1|many|TRBD1|TRBJ1-2
CSARETGQGFNYGYTF
TGCAGTGCTAGAGAAACGGGACAGGGGTTTAACTATGGCTACACCTTC
>TRBV6-1|few|NA|TRBJ2-7
CASSDVTATRQYF
TGTGCCAGCAGTGATGTGACTGCTACGAGGCAGTACTTC
>TRBV28|NA|NA|TRBJ2-3
CASSLDPRTYTQYF
TGTGCCAGCAGTTTGGACCCGCGCACATATACGCAGTATTTT
>TRBV28|many|TRBD1|TRBJ1-5
CASSSHGQGVQPQHF
TGTGCCAGCAGTTCTCATGGACAGGGAGTCCAGCCCCAGCATTTT
>TRBV14|many|NA|TRBJ2-7
CASSQDPRGGTASYKQYF
TGTGCCAGCAGCCAAGATCCGCGAGGGGGGACGGCGTCCTACAAGCAGTACTTC
>TRBV18|many|TRBD2|TRBJ2-7
CASSPPISGRHSYEQYF
TGTGCCAGCTCACCACCGATTAGCGGGAGACACTCCTACGAGCAGTACTTC
>TRBV11-1|NA|NA|TRBJ2-7
CASSPRAAGHYEQYF
TGTGCCAGCAGCCCCAGAGCGGCTGGCCACTACGAGCAGTACTTC